This TCR beta chain is drawn from a study of siplizumab effects on memory and regulatory T cells. Findings and caveats of the study: Naive T cells seemed more diverse than memory cells; they also seemed major alloresponse contributors.

Germline-derived CDR1 and CDR2 are MNHNY and SVGAGI (reference sequence). The CDR3 length is 14 residues. V gave up 2 bases and J gave up 11 bases; unmatched junction bases: 4. Only in-frame clones appear in the TCRdb table, and some are missing; sequencing was by immunoSEQ multiplex PCR. The sample shows more than 95,000 clones, around 93% of them seen only once. As to this clone: Antigen specificity is unknown.

The sequence was obtained from a human donor in good health. V gene TRBV6-6 combines with J gene TRBJ1-6; 9 bases agree with TRBD1. Material: CD4+ T cells sorted from blood. The CDR3 loop reads CASSYGQGMPPLHF. Here the CDR3 DNA reads TGTGCCAGCAGTTACGGACAGGGGATGCCACCCCTCCACTTT.